Following are 20 T cell receptor beta chains from one sample sequenced in a study of CD8 T cells in Susac syndrome. After extraction with the RNeasy kit, roughly 0.45 to 1 ug of the RNA was reverse transcribed using random hexamers. TCRdb ran MiXCR on the immunoSEQ multiplex PCR reads and lists one entry per CDR3 protein. The table has around 230,000 distinct CDR3 sequences, 90% to 96% seen once; the top ten hold 0.1%. Sequencing was performed on CD4+ T cells from PBMCs. Source of these receptors: a human donor with Susac syndrome.

The chain employs TRBV27 and TRBJ2-1; D not certain. Germline V lookup: CDR1 MNHEY, CDR2 SMNVEV (reference sequence). The V gene lost 2 bases and the J gene lost 5 bases, with 4 bases spanning the gap. This CDR3 is built from 12 residues. The CDR3 nucleotides are TGTGCCAGCAGTTTACTTCACAATGAGCAGTTCTTC. This translates into CASSLLHNEQFF.

The V gene is TRBV30, the J gene TRBJ1-2; 7 positions agree with TRBD1. This CDR3 contains 12 residues. V was clipped by 5 bases and J by 4 bases; unmatched bases: 4. CDR1 GTSNPN and CDR2 SVGIG come from the germline V gene (reference sequence). The CDR3 is CAWYGTAYGYTF. Here the CDR3 DNA reads TGTGCCTGGTATGGGACAGCCTATGGCTACACCTTC.

This chain connects TRBV7-9 to TRBJ1-2; 7 nucleotides agree with TRBD1. Germline V CDR1 and CDR2: SEHNR, FQNEAQ (reference sequence). The J segment lost 8 bases and the V segment lost 5 bases, leaving 5 bases of the junction unmatched. The CDR3 runs 12 residues. CDR3 nucleotides: TGTGCCAGCAGCATACCAGGGGGAGGCTACACCTTC. It encodes CASSIPGGGYTF.

This clonotype was counted once. This chain connects TRBV12-3 or TRBV12-4 to TRBJ1-2; no definite D call. The CDR3 is 12 residues long. The V gene lost 3 bases and the J gene lost 8 bases, with 10 bases spanning the gap. CDR3 sequence (DNA): TGTGCCAGCAGTTTTGTAGGCCGAGGCTACACCTTC. It yields the protein CASSFVGRGYTF.

The genes are TRBV11-2 and TRBJ2-3; D is ambiguous. The ends were cut back, 5 bases at V and 6 bases at J, with 9 bases in the middle. Per germline, CDR1 SGHAT and CDR2 FQNNGV. The CDR3 spans 12 residues. Written as DNA, the CDR3 is TGTGCCAGCAGCCGTAACGTCGATACGCAGTATTTT. Protein product: CASSRNVDTQYF.

V is TRBV3-1 and J is TRBJ2-1; D remains unclear. The CDR3 covers 18 residues. CDR1 and CDR2 from the germline V gene are LGHDT and YNNKEL (reference sequence). Trimming shortened V by 1 base and J by 6 bases, and 22 bases separated the two germline ends. CDR3 residues: CASSQVSDRTHGINEQFF. CDR3 sequence (DNA): TGTGCCAGCAGCCAAGTCAGCGATAGGACGCACGGAATCAATGAGCAGTTCTTC.

This chain joins TRBV15 and TRBJ2-2; tentative D call: TRBD1 (5 bases). Germline V gene lookup returns CDR1 LNHNV and CDR2 YYDKDF (reference sequence). Trimming pared 0 bases from V and 4 bases from J, leaving 9 bases between. This CDR3 contains 15 residues. This CDR3 reads CATSRDMTVTGELFF. CDR3 sequence (DNA): TGTGCCACCAGCAGAGATATGACAGTCACCGGGGAGCTGTTTTTT.

V and J are TRBV10-3 and TRBJ1-5; TRBD1 aligns across 8 bases. Germline V gene lookup returns CDR1 ENHRY and CDR2 SYGVKD. V shed 6 bases and J 5 bases; nucleotides not matched to a gene: 3. The CDR3 spans 13 residues. The CDR3 sequence: CAIRGQEDQPQHF. The DNA of the CDR3 is TGTGCCATCAGGGGACAGGAGGATCAGCCCCAGCATTTT.

V gene TRBV29-1 combines with J gene TRBJ2-7, with TRBD1 matching over 10 bases. The CDR3 runs to 12 residues. Germline values: CDR1 SQVTM, CDR2 ANQGSEA. The trim removed 7 bases at V and 3 bases at J, leaving 3 bases unmatched. The CDR3 is CSAGTGVYEQYF. CDR3 bases: TGCAGCGCCGGGACAGGGGTCTACGAGCAGTACTTC.

As regards this clonotype: Mismatch with germline at one junction end may stem from a read error. The chain uses TRBV29-1 and TRBJ1-1; D not resolved. Germline CDR1 SQVTM, CDR2 ANQGSEA. This CDR3 is 12 amino acids long. This chain's CDR3 is CSVTGQTHEVFF. In nucleotides, the CDR3 is TGCAGCGTAACCGGGCAGACCCACGAAGTTTTCTTT. The whole variable domain, remainder taken from reference TRBV29-1 and TRBJ1-1, is SAVISQKPSRDICQRGTSLTIQCQVDSQVTMMFWYRQQPGQSLTLIATANQGSEATYESGFVIDKFPISRPNLTFSTLTVSNMSPEDSSIYLCSVTGQTHEVFFGQGTRLTVV.

The rearrangement uses TRBV7-3 and TRBJ2-2; 12 bases match TRBD1. The CDR3 consists of 16 residues. V lost 1 base and J lost 6; bases outside the gene matches: 3. In germline, CDR1 is SGHTA, CDR2 FQGTGA. The CDR3 here is CASSLIGTGGSGELFF. CDR3 sequence (DNA): TGTGCCAGCAGCTTAATCGGGACAGGGGGCTCCGGGGAGCTGTTTTTT.

A single count supports this clonotype. The chain couples TRBV29-1 to TRBJ2-5; TRBD2 aligns across 9 bases. This CDR3 spans 17 amino acids. Trimming took 3 bases from V and 0 from J; bases not matched to a gene: 11. Germline V gives CDR1 SQVTM, CDR2 ANQGSEA. The CDR3 region is CSVDGGVSGRNQETQYF. The CDR3 DNA follows: TGCAGCGTTGATGGTGGTGTGAGCGGGAGGAACCAAGAGACCCAGTACTTC.

CDR3 amino acids: CSVEGTLDTEAFF. The DNA of the CDR3 is TGCAGCGTTGAAGGGACCTTGGACACTGAAGCTTTCTTT. The chain carries TRBV29-1 and TRBJ1-1; D uncertain. Trimming cost V 1 base and J 3 bases, with 9 bases left between them. CDR3 size: 13 residues. Germline V gene lookup returns CDR1 SQVTM and CDR2 ANQGSEA. The complete variable domain, with remaining parts taken from reference TRBV29-1 and TRBJ1-1, reads SAVISQKPSRDICQRGTSLTIQCQVDSQVTMMFWYRQQPGQSLTLIATANQGSEATYESGFVIDKFPISRPNLTFSTLTVSNMSPEDSSIYLCSVEGTLDTEAFFGQGTRLTVV.

The V gene is TRBV12-3 or TRBV12-4, the J gene TRBJ1-2; D gene unclear. The CDR3 runs to 13 residues. V was cut by 3 bases and J by 2 bases, with 7 bases left in between. CDR3 DNA: TGTGCCAGCAGTTTGGTGATCAACTATGGCTACACCTTC. Translating gives CASSLVINYGYTF.

This chain links TRBV4-1 with TRBJ2-6; D might be TRBD2 (5 bases). Trimming stripped 4 bases from V and 0 bases from J, with 13 bases between. Looked up from germline, CDR1 is MGHRA and CDR2 is YSYEKL. The CDR3 has 17 amino acids. The CDR3 sequence is CASSLEGPHSGANVLTF. The CDR3 nucleotides are TGCGCCAGCAGCCTCGAGGGTCCACACTCTGGGGCCAACGTCCTGACTTTC.

The chain joins TRBV3-1 to TRBJ1-2, with D possibly TRBD1 on 6 matching bases. The germline V and J ends were trimmed by 1 base and 6 bases, with 15 bases remaining between them. The CDR3 is made up of 15 amino acids. The germline V gene has CDR1 LGHDT and CDR2 YNNKEL (reference sequence). CDR3 DNA: TGTGCCAGCAGCCAAGGGCAGGGGCTCCTCAATGGCTACACCTTC. It is translated as CASSQGQGLLNGYTF. Using reference TRBV3-1 and TRBJ1-2 for the parts outside the CDR3, the full variable domain is DTAVSQTPKYLVTQMGNDKSIKCEQNLGHDTMYWYKQDSKKFLKIMFSYNNKELIINETVPNRFSPKSPDKAHLNLHINSLELGDSAVYFCASSQGQGLLNGYTFGSGTRLTVV.

The V and J genes are TRBV27 and TRBJ2-7; tentative D call: TRBD2 (5 bases). Germline V gives CDR1 MNHEY, CDR2 SMNVEV (reference sequence). The CDR3 has 15 amino acids. Between the trimmed V and J ends, which lost 5 bases and 0 bases, there was a span of 14 bases. CDR3 in amino acids: CASSATLGSSYEQYF. The CDR3 DNA reads as TGTGCCAGCAGTGCGACACTTGGGAGCTCCTACGAGCAGTACTTC.

This chain joins TRBV11-3 and TRBJ2-1; D is uncertain. The CDR3 contains 15 residues. Germline V gives CDR1 SGHNT, CDR2 YENEEA. Trimming pared 1 base from V and 0 bases from J, leaving 7 bases between. Here the CDR3 DNA reads TGTGCCAGCAGCTTAGGGGATGGCTCCTACAATGAGCAGTTCTTC. Its translation: CASSLGDGSYNEQFF.

This clonotype was seen once. V is TRBV30 and J is TRBJ1-1; D not resolved. V was shortened by 0 bases and J by 3 bases, with 17 bases between the two germline ends. There are 16 residues in the CDR3. Germline assignment: CDR1 GTSNPN and CDR2 SVGIG (reference sequence). The CDR3 coding sequence is TGTGCCTGGAGTGTCTTCGGCAACAGAAGGGACACTGAAGCTTTCTTT. This gives the protein CAWSVFGNRRDTEAFF.

V usage is TRBV3-1 and J usage is TRBJ1-1, with 7 bases fitting TRBD1. CDR1 is LGHDT and CDR2 is YNNKEL in the germline V gene (reference sequence). J lost 8 bases, V lost 4 bases, and 4 bases had no gene match. The CDR3 runs 12 residues. The CDR3 loop is CASSRWDREAFF. DNA for the CDR3: TGTGCCAGCAGCCGTTGGGACAGAGAAGCTTTCTTT.